The subject of this entry is one T cell receptor beta chain. As it was prepared, the TCRbeta library received unique molecular identifiers. TCRdb re-derived calls from the PCR reads in MiXCR, one entry per CDR3 protein. The profile shows just over 950,000 distinct CDR3 sequences, roughly 29% of them singletons. This specimen comes from a study of T-cell reconstitution after alpha-beta-depleted transplantation in children. Germline CDR1 and CDR2: SGHNT and YYREEE (reference sequence). The V end lost 0 bases, the J end lost 2 bases, and 22 bases lay between the germline ends. The CDR3 is 19 amino acids.

The clonotype originates from a boy in the first two years of life who had a stem cell transplant for SCID, so the T cells may come from the graft donor. The material was PBMCs, mostly from graft donor cells, obtained 360 days after TCRalphabeta/CD19-depleted stem cell transplant. The chain carries TRBV5-4 and TRBJ2-3, with a possible D match to TRBD2 (5 bases). CDR3 sequence reads: CASSLGAPLATWDTDTQYF. The CDR3 nucleotides read TGTGCCAGCAGCTTGGGGGCCCCCCTAGCAACCTGGGACACAGATACGCAGTATTTT. The full variable domain, in which reference TRBV5-4 and TRBJ2-3 provide the parts outside the CDR3, is ETGVTQSPTHLIKTRGQQVTLRCSSQSGHNTVSWYQQALGQGPQFIFQYYREEENGRGNFPPRFSGLQFPNYSSELNVNALELDDSALYLCASSLGAPLATWDTDTQYFGPGTRLTVL.